These 7 T cell receptor beta chains share one sample of origin, sequenced in a study of blood T cell repertoires in COVID-19. The table came from immunoSEQ multiplex PCR; TCRdb's copy has only in-frame clones and leaves some out. In the table there are about 34,000 clones, roughly 73% of which are singletons. The sample taken for sequencing was peripheral blood. All receptors derive from a man older than 75 with active or convalescent COVID-19.

V gene TRBV18 combines with J gene TRBJ1-2; a weak D match, TRBD1 (6 bases). The CDR3 has 15 amino acids. V lost 1 base and J lost 0, with 9 bases in between. Germline V gene data show CDR1 as KGHSH and CDR2 as LQKENI. The CDR3 coding sequence is TGTGCCAGCTCACCACACAGGGAAGCTAACTATGGCTACACCTTC. Protein: CASSPHREANYGYTF.

This chain joins TRBV30 and TRBJ1-2; 8 bases align to TRBD1. Germline values: CDR1 GTSNPN, CDR2 SVGIG (reference sequence). V shed 3 bases and J 4 bases; nucleotides not matched to a gene: 7. This CDR3 is built from 14 residues. CDR3 in DNA: TGTGCCTGGAGCCGACAGGGGCGCTTCTATGGCTACACCTTC. Its translation: CAWSRQGRFYGYTF.

This clone was detected only a few times. The rearrangement links TRBV7-9 to TRBJ1-4; 10 bases are shared with TRBD1. Germline CDR1 and CDR2: SEHNR and FQNEAQ (reference sequence). The V segment lost 7 bases and the J segment 6 bases; nucleotides outside the gene matches: 8. The CDR3 is 15 residues long. CDR3 nucleotide sequence: TGTGCCAGCATCAAGACAGGGGGCGCTTATGAAAAACTGTTTTTT. Translating it yields CASIKTGGAYEKLFF.

The chain carries TRBV18 and TRBJ2-2, with a tentative D call TRBD2 (6 bases). Trimming left V 0 bases short and J 1 base short, with 12 bases between. The germline V gene has CDR1 KGHSH and CDR2 LQKENI. There are 17 residues in the CDR3. CDR3: CASSPPSGVMNTGELFF. CDR3 DNA: TGTGCCAGCTCACCACCATCGGGGGTCATGAACACCGGGGAGCTGTTTTTT.

The chain carries TRBV10-3 and TRBJ2-7, with a tentative D call TRBD2 (6 bases). The CDR3 loop spans 15 amino acids. The V gene's germline CDR1 is ENHRY and CDR2 SYGVKD. V was shortened by 6 bases and J by 2 bases, with 17 bases between the two germline ends. The CDR3: CAIRDPGVVAYEQYF. CDR3 coding DNA: TGTGCCATCAGGGACCCGGGAGTAGTAGCCTACGAGCAGTACTTC.

The rearrangement links TRBV28 to TRBJ2-7; 9 bases match TRBD1. This CDR3 comprises 14 residues. The junction had 7 bases not matched to a gene; V was cut back by 3 bases and J by 7 bases. CDR1 is MDHEN and CDR2 is SYDVKM in the germline V gene. The CDR3 sequence: CASSLPQGAGEQYF. In nucleotides, the CDR3 is TGTGCCAGCAGTTTGCCACAGGGGGCGGGGGAGCAGTACTTC.

Comment on this clone: At one boundary the junction diverges from the germline segment, which might be a read error. The chain employs TRBV28 and TRBJ1-4; D not resolved. Germline assignment: CDR1 MDHEN and CDR2 SYDVKM. The CDR3 extends over 13 amino acids. CDR3 in DNA: TGTGCCACCAGTATACAGACCTATGAAAAACTGTTTTTT. Residues: CATSIQTYEKLFF.